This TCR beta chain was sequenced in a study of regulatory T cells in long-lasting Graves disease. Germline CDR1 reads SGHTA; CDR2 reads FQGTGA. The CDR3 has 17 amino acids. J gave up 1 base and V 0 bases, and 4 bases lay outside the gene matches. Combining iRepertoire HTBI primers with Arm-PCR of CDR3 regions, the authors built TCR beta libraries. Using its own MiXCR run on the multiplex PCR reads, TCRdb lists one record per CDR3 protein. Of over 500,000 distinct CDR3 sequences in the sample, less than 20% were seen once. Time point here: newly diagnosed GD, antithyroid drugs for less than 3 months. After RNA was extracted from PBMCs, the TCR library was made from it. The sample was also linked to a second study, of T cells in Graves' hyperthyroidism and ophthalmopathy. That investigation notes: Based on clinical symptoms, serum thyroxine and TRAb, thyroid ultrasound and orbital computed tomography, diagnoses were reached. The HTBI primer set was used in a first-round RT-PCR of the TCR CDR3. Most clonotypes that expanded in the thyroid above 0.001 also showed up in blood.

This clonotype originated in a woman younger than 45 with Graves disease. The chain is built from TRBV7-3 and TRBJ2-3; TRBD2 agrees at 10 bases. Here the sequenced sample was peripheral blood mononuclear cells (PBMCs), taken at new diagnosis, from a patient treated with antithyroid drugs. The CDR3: CASSLTLAGAGTDTQYF. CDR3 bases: TGTGCCAGCAGCTTAACCCTAGCGGGAGCAGGCACAGATACGCAGTATTTT.